One and the same sample provided the 22 T cell receptor beta chains below, sequenced in a study of blood T cells in healthy people across ages. A sample-barcoded 5' primer and a J-beta primer mix were used in a second PCR of about 7 to 12 cycles. TCRdb analysed the 5' RACE reads with MiXCR anew, one entry per CDR3 protein. The sample comprises roughly 680,000 distinct CDR3 sequences, 45% to 60% of which are singletons, and approximately 12% rests with the top ten. Sequencing was carried out using blood. Source of these receptors: a woman over 75 in good health.

This chain uses TRBV6-6 with TRBJ2-1; D remains unclear. The CDR3 is made up of 13 amino acids. The germline V gene encodes CDR1 MNHNY and CDR2 SVGAGI (reference sequence). V lost 2 bases to trimming and J lost 7 bases, with 9 bases between them. The CDR3 DNA follows: TGTGCCAGCAGTTACGAGTGGCGGAATGAGCAGTTCTTC. This translates into CASSYEWRNEQFF.

This clonotype came up once. The chain recombines TRBV10-3 with TRBJ2-1; 9 bases are shared with TRBD2. Unmatched junction bases numbered 11, after V lost 5 bases and J lost 3 bases. Germline V CDR1 and CDR2: ENHRY, SYGVKD. The CDR3 is 17 residues long. In nucleotides, the CDR3 is TGTGCCATCAGTCCAGTTTCGCGGGGGGGTAACTACAATGAGCAGTTCTTC. It specifies CAISPVSRGGNYNEQFF.

The rearrangement joins TRBV20-1 to TRBJ2-3; D tentatively fits TRBD1 or TRBD2 (6 bases each). Germline-derived CDR1 and CDR2 are DFQATT and SNEGSKA (reference sequence). V was shortened by 3 bases and J by 0 bases, with 13 bases between the two germline ends. The CDR3 is made up of 15 amino acids. Here the CDR3 DNA reads TGCAGTGCTAGCGGGGGCGGAATCAGCACAGATACGCAGTATTTT. This codes for CSASGGGISTDTQYF.

The rearrangement uses TRBV20-1 and TRBJ2-1, with D unclear. Matching the DNA end better, TRBJ2-7 makes the J call doubtful. In germline, CDR1 is DFQATT, CDR2 SNEGSKA (reference sequence). The CDR3 extends over 16 amino acids. The CDR3 protein is CSADRVLRSSSYEQYF. CDR3 coding DNA: TGCAGTGCGGACCGGGTCCTACGATCAAGCTCCTACGAGCAGTACTTC.

This clonotype was detected ten times or more. V usage is TRBV20-1 and J usage is TRBJ2-3; tentatively, D is TRBD2 (7 bases). Germline lookup yields CDR1 DFQATT and CDR2 SNEGSKA (reference sequence). V lost 1 base and J 2 bases, leaving 10 bases between the germline ends. The CDR3 has 14 residues. CDR3 DNA sequence: TGCAGTGCTAGAGGCGGGGGCCTCACAGATACGCAGTATTTT. This codes for CSARGGGLTDTQYF.

This clonotype has just a few counts. This rearrangement joins TRBV28 to TRBJ2-7; 13 positions match TRBD2. Germline V gene sequence: CDR1 MDHEN, CDR2 SYDVKM. CDR3 length: 15 residues. V lost 5 bases and J lost 7; bases outside the gene matches: 8. The CDR3 sequence is CASSPGTSGKNEQYF. Written as DNA, the CDR3 is TGTGCCAGCAGTCCCGGGACTAGCGGGAAAAATGAGCAGTACTTC.

The chain links TRBV27 to TRBJ2-5; a weak D match, TRBD1 (5 bases). Germline lookup yields CDR1 MNHEY and CDR2 SMNVEV (reference sequence). V lost 8 bases and J lost 5, with 27 bases in between. The CDR3 contains 17 residues. The CDR3 spells CASGSLPTALVGETQYF. For the CDR3, the DNA is TGTGCCAGCGGTTCCCTACCGACAGCCCTGGTAGGGGAGACCCAGTACTTC.

This clonotype was recorded many times. The chain recombines TRBV14 with TRBJ2-5, with D possibly TRBD2 on 5 matching bases. The CDR3 contains 18 residues. V was trimmed by 0 bases and J by 1 base, leaving 18 bases between them. Germline CDR1 is SGHDN and CDR2 is FVKESK. CDR3 in DNA: TGTGCCAGCAGCCAAGATCTATTGGTAGGAGCGGCCCAAGAGACCCAGTACTTC. Protein sequence: CASSQDLLVGAAQETQYF.

This clonotype occurred many times. The chain uses TRBV29-1 and TRBJ2-1; a weak D match, TRBD2 (5 bases). Germline values: CDR1 SQVTM, CDR2 ANQGSEA. CDR3 length equals 16 residues. The germline V and J ends were trimmed by 7 bases and 0 bases, with 19 bases remaining between them. The CDR3 protein is CSAPTGSSSSYNEQFF. In DNA form, the CDR3 reads TGCAGCGCACCAACGGGGTCCAGCTCCTCCTACAATGAGCAGTTCTTC.

This clonotype was recorded a few times. A much larger clone is a single base away; this may be a read error. V is TRBV7-3 and J is TRBJ2-5; D gene ambiguous. Germline CDR1 is SGHTA and CDR2 is FQGTGA. The CDR3 has 13 residues. V lost 2 bases to trimming and J lost 11 bases, with 15 bases between them. CDR3 nucleotides: TGTGCCAGCAGCTTAGAACCCGTAGATGAGCAGTACTTC. Translation: CASSLEPVDEQYF. The whole variable domain, remainder taken from reference TRBV7-3 and TRBJ2-5, is GAGVSQTPSNKVTEKGKYVELRCDPISGHTALYWYRQSLGQGPEFLIYFQGTGAADDSGLPNDRFFAVRPEGSVSTLKIQRTERGDSAVYLCASSLEPVDEQYFGPGTRLLVL.

The sample holds a few counts of this clonotype. V and J are TRBV5-1 and TRBJ2-5, with D perhaps TRBD2 (6 bases). The germline CDR1 and CDR2 sequences are SGHRS and YFSETQ. The CDR3 has 16 residues. V was shortened by 0 bases and J by 11 bases, with 23 bases between the two germline ends. CDR3 nucleotide sequence: TGCGCCAGCAGCTTGGAGGTGACTAGGCCGGGCAATGAGCAGTACTTC. Protein: CASSLEVTRPGNEQYF. The whole variable domain, filled in from reference TRBV5-1 and TRBJ2-5, reads KAGVTQTPRYLIKTRGQQVTLSCSPISGHRSVSWYQQTPGQGLQFLFEYFSETQRNKGNFPGRFSGRQFSNSRSEMNVSTLELGDSALYLCASSLEVTRPGNEQYFGPGTRLLVL.

The chain combines TRBV14 with TRBJ1-5; D call uncertain. CDR3 size: 14 residues. V was shortened by 1 base and J by 15 bases, with 19 bases between the two germline ends. Germline CDR1 reads SGHDN; CDR2 reads FVKESK. CDR3 sequence (DNA): TGTGCCAGCAGCCAAGCTGGCCCCTCGATGGGCCTGCATTTT. Translation: CASSQAGPSMGLHF.

Worth noting for this clonotype: A much larger clone lies one base from this, so it may be a read error. The rearrangement links TRBV4-2 to TRBJ2-1; D could derive from TRBD1 or TRBD2 (6 bases each). Gene TRBJ2-7 matches the end of the DNA better, so the J call may be wrong. The CDR3 is 20 residues long. The germline gives CDR1 LGHNA, CDR2 YNFKEQ. CDR3 in DNA: TGTGCCAGCAGCCAGCCCTTGGGTAGAGGGGGGAGTAGCTCCTACAATGAGCAGTACTTC. Translated, it gives CASSQPLGRGGSSSYNEQYF.

The chain uses TRBV5-8 and TRBJ1-3; D remains unclear. The length of the CDR3 is 17 residues. The germline V gene encodes CDR1 SGHTS and CDR2 YDEGEE. Trimming removed 4 bases at V and 1 base at J, with 18 bases between. CDR3 coding DNA: TGTGCCAGCAGCCAAACCGTGGGGATTTGGTCTGGAAACACCATATATTTT. This codes for CASSQTVGIWSGNTIYF.

Notes on this clonotype: A much larger clone sits a single nucleotide away, making a read error possible. The V gene is TRBV20-1, the J gene TRBJ2-1; TRBD1 matches at 10 bases. The CDR3 has 15 residues. In germline, CDR1 is DFQATT, CDR2 SNEGSKA (reference sequence). This CDR3 is CRASSGQGAYNEQFF. Here the CDR3 DNA reads TGCCGTGCAAGCTCCGGACAGGGGGCCTACAATGAGCAGTTCTTC.

Concerning this clonotype: A much larger clone sits a single nucleotide away, making a read error possible. This chain connects TRBV6-6 to TRBJ2-1; 7 bases match TRBD2. The end of the DNA is better explained by TRBJ2-7, so the J call may be wrong. This CDR3 has 14 residues. Germline V gene data show CDR1 as MNHNY and CDR2 as SVGAGI (reference sequence). The CDR3: CASLGGRSYNEQYF. The DNA for the CDR3 is TGTGCCAGCCTGGGGGGGAGGTCCTACAATGAGCAGTACTTC.

In this sample, this clonotype turned up a few times. The chain employs TRBV5-1 and TRBJ2-5; 7 nucleotides match TRBD1. The CDR3 runs 13 residues. V was clipped by 4 bases and J by 6 bases; unmatched bases: 6. Germline-derived CDR1 and CDR2 are SGHRS and YFSETQ. The CDR3 coding sequence is TGCGCCAGCAGCACTTACAGGGGACAGACCCAGTACTTC. Translation: CASSTYRGQTQYF.

In DNA form, the CDR3 reads TGCAGTGCTAGCTTTTTAGCGGGGGGACCCGGGGGGCAGTTCTTC. This gives the protein CSASFLAGGPGGQFF. The chain carries TRBV20-1 and TRBJ2-1; 10 bases are a match to TRBD2. V lost 3 bases and J lost 12; bases outside the gene matches: 14. Germline lookup yields CDR1 DFQATT and CDR2 SNEGSKA (reference sequence). This CDR3 is 15 amino acids long.

The chain links TRBV20-1 to TRBJ1-5; D remains unclear. Germline CDR1 and CDR2: DFQATT and SNEGSKA (reference sequence). V lost 5 bases, J lost 7 bases, and 12 bases lay in between. The CDR3 is made up of 12 amino acids. This chain's CDR3 is CSAQTSGQPQHF. The CDR3 DNA sequence: TGCAGTGCTCAAACATCTGGGCAGCCCCAGCATTTT.

This clonotype was found many times. V is TRBV9 and J is TRBJ2-5; 14 nucleotides align to TRBD2. Germline trimming cut 0 bases from V and 5 bases from J; bases unmatched to any gene: 3. The CDR3 has 16 residues. The V gene's germline CDR1 is SGDLS and CDR2 YYNGEE. As DNA, the CDR3 is TGTGCCAGCAGCGTAGCGGGACTAGCGGGAGTGGAGACCCAGTACTTC. Protein product: CASSVAGLAGVETQYF.

The rearrangement links TRBV6-5 to TRBJ2-1; unclear D gene. The germline CDR1 and CDR2 sequences are MNHEY and SVGAGI. V shed 6 bases and J shed 13 bases, with 19 bases lying between them. The CDR3 covers 13 residues. CDR3 sequence reads: CASSTLLGKTQFF. The CDR3 DNA reads as TGTGCCAGCAGCACCTTACTTGGAAAGACCCAGTTCTTC.

The CDR3 bases are TGTGCCAGCAGCCTCCGAGAGACTAGGCCCTACAATGAGCAGTACTTC. Translating gives CASSLRETRPYNEQYF. The V call is TRBV7-2, the J call TRBJ2-1; TRBD2 might be the D (6 bases). The J call may be incorrect, as the DNA end agrees better with TRBJ2-7. Germline CDR1 SGHTA, CDR2 FQGNSA. CDR3 length equals 16 residues.